A single sample is the source of the 24 T cell receptor beta chains below, sequenced in a study of metastatic and nonmetastatic thyroid tumors. MiXCR was used by TCRdb to re-call the PCR reads. The sample lists about 17,000 clones, approximately 27% occurring once. Patients underwent thyroid surgery, and none had received any treatment before it. Sequencing was carried out using tumor tissue. These receptors all stem from a female donor with papillary thyroid cancer or a benign thyroid nodule (not recorded which). Some clones in this sample may be carry-over from other donors' samples.

This clone is categorized as medium-sized. The chain joins TRBV6-1 to TRBJ1-5, with TRBD1 matching over 7 bases. Germline CDR1 MNHNS, CDR2 SASEGT. The length of the CDR3 is 13 residues. V dropped 8 bases and J dropped 7; count of bases not matched to a gene: 8. CDR3 nucleotide sequence: TGTGCCAGCCGAAAACAGGGGAGGCAGCCCCAGCATTTT. This translates into CASRKQGRQPQHF.

This clone was seen at least ten times. The chain couples TRBV10-1 to TRBJ2-2, with 11 bases identical to TRBD1. Trimming cost V 6 bases and J 4 bases; bases outside gene matches: 4. Germline-derived CDR1 and CDR2 are WNHNN and SYGVQD (reference sequence). The CDR3 sequence is 15 residues long. This chain's CDR3 is CASRPGTGGTGELFF. The CDR3 DNA reads TGCGCCAGCAGACCCGGGACAGGGGGCACCGGGGAGCTGTTTTTT.

This clone qualifies as medium-sized. CDR3 residues: CASGLAGNEQFF. CDR3 DNA: TGTGCCAGCGGGTTAGCGGGAAATGAGCAGTTCTTC. This chain connects TRBV6-2 or TRBV6-3 to TRBJ2-1; 8 bases match TRBD2. Germline assignment: CDR1 MNHEY and CDR2 SVGEGT. V dropped 8 bases and J dropped 7; count of bases not matched to a gene: 4. This CDR3 comprises 12 residues.

This clone qualifies as medium-sized. The rearrangement joins TRBV6-2 or TRBV6-3 to TRBJ2-1; 7 bases match TRBD1. The CDR3 is 13 residues long. The J segment lost 9 bases and the V segment lost 6 bases, leaving 8 bases of the junction unmatched. CDR1 and CDR2 (germline): MNHEY, SVGEGT. CDR3 coding DNA: TGTGCCAGCAGCTCAGGGGGTAAGGGTGAGCAGTTCTTC. Translated, it gives CASSSGGKGEQFF.

This clone appeared many times. This chain joins TRBV5-1 and TRBJ2-2; perhaps TRBD1 as D (5 bases). This CDR3 region has 14 residues. Trimming stripped 2 bases from V and 4 bases from J, with 9 bases between. Germline V gene data show CDR1 as SGHRS and CDR2 as YFSETQ. The CDR3 nucleotides read TGCGCCAGCAGCTTAAAAGGGGCCACCGGGGAGCTGTTTTTT. Translation gives CASSLKGATGELFF. Based on the CDR3 plus reference TRBV5-1 and TRBJ2-2, the full variable domain is KAGVTQTPRYLIKTRGQQVTLSCSPISGHRSVSWYQQTPGQGLQFLFEYFSETQRNKGNFPGRFSGRQFSNSRSEMNVSTLELGDSALYLCASSLKGATGELFFGEGSRLTVL.

This sequence joins TRBV6-1 and TRBJ2-7; unclear D gene. The CDR3 has 14 residues. The germline CDR1 and CDR2 sequences are MNHNS and SASEGT. V was shortened by 5 bases and J by 6 bases, with 17 bases between the two germline ends. CDR3 sequence (DNA): TGTGCCAGCAGTCCAACCGGGCCTCTGCCCGAGCAGTACTTC. This codes for CASSPTGPLPEQYF.

This clone occurred a few times. A read error is possible here, since a much larger clone lies one base away. This sequence joins TRBV10-2 and TRBJ2-1, with D perhaps assigned TRBD1 or TRBD2 (7 bases each). This CDR3 is built from 12 residues. From germline, CDR1 is WSHSY and CDR2 SAAADI. The CDR3 region has the DNA TGCGACCTCAGGGGGGGTATCAATGAGCAGTTCTTC. Translated: CDLRGGINEQFF.

There are many counts of this clone. The V and J genes are TRBV11-3 and TRBJ2-3; 9 nucleotides match TRBD1. Unmatched junction bases numbered 10, after V lost 4 bases and J lost 5 bases. The CDR3 has 16 residues. Germline V gives CDR1 SGHNT, CDR2 YENEEA. CDR3 coding DNA: TGTGCCAGCAGCTCCGGACTCACAGGGGGCGAAGATACGCAGTATTTT. Protein product: CASSSGLTGGEDTQYF. The full variable domain, completed using reference TRBV11-3 and TRBJ2-3, is EAGVVQSPRYKIIEKKQPVAFWCNPISGHNTLYWYLQNLGQGPELLIRYENEEAVDDSQLPKDRFSAERLKGVDSTLKIQPAELGDSAVYLCASSSGLTGGEDTQYFGPGTRLTVL.

The chain has TRBV7-2 and TRBJ1-5, with 7 nucleotides matching TRBD1. V trimming: 3 bases; J trimming: 4 bases; junction bases outside the gene matches: 6. CDR1 SGHTA and CDR2 FQGNSA come from the germline V gene. This CDR3 has 15 amino acids. The CDR3 sequence: CASSFRQGPNQPQHF. CDR3 nucleotide sequence: TGTGCCAGCAGCTTCCGACAGGGACCTAATCAGCCCCAGCATTTT.

This clone was recorded at least ten times. For the CDR3, the DNA is TGTGCCAGTAGTCCTACGTACAGGGGATCAGGCTACGAGCAGTACTTC. The encoded protein is CASSPTYRGSGYEQYF. The chain uses TRBV19 and TRBJ2-7, with TRBD1 identical over 7 bases. V trimming: 5 bases; J trimming: 3 bases; junction bases outside the gene matches: 13. The germline V gene encodes CDR1 LNHDA and CDR2 SQIVND (reference sequence). The CDR3 extends over 16 amino acids. Based on the CDR3 plus reference TRBV19 and TRBJ2-7, the full variable domain is DGGITQSPKYLFRKEGQNVTLSCEQNLNHDAMYWYRQDPGQGLRLIYYSQIVNDFQKGDIAEGYSVSREKKESFPLTVTSAQKNPTAFYLCASSPTYRGSGYEQYFGPGTRLTVT.

The chain joins TRBV15 to TRBJ2-4; D possibly corresponds to TRBD2 (6 bases). Looked up from germline, CDR1 is LNHNV and CDR2 is YYDKDF (reference sequence). The CDR3 contains 14 residues. The ends were cut back, 0 bases at V and 10 bases at J, with 13 bases in the middle. The CDR3 nucleotides are TGTGCCACCAGCAGAGATCAGGCAGGGAGGATTCAGTACTTC. Translating gives CATSRDQAGRIQYF.

This clone was recorded at least ten times. The chain couples TRBV20-1 to TRBJ1-1, with TRBD1 as a possible D gene (5 bases). V lost 3 bases, J lost 10 bases, and 15 bases lay in between. Germline V lookup: CDR1 DFQATT, CDR2 SNEGSKA (reference sequence). The CDR3 covers 12 residues. DNA of the CDR3: TGCAGTGCTAGCTTGGCAGGGCGAGGAGCTTTCTTT. This sequence encodes CSASLAGRGAFF.

Many counts were recorded for this clone. CDR3 coding DNA: TGCAGTGCTAAAGGGACTAGCGGGAGGCATTCCTACGAGCAGTACTTC. This translates into CSAKGTSGRHSYEQYF. The rearrangement links TRBV20-1 to TRBJ2-7; TRBD2 matches 15 bases. The CDR3 contains 16 residues. V gave up 4 bases and J gave up 1 base; unmatched junction bases: 5. Germline assignment: CDR1 DFQATT and CDR2 SNEGSKA (reference sequence).

This clone ranks as medium-sized. The genes are TRBV28 and TRBJ2-5, with 9 nucleotides matching TRBD1. V lost 5 bases to trimming and J lost 5 bases; unmatched junction nucleotides: 9. The CDR3 spans 15 residues. CDR1 is MDHEN and CDR2 is SYDVKM in the germline V gene. The CDR3 here is CASSAPGQGGETQYF. The CDR3 DNA is TGTGCCAGCAGTGCACCGGGACAGGGAGGGGAGACCCAGTACTTC.

This clone was seen ten or more times. V and J are TRBV7-6 and TRBJ2-1; D is unresolved. This CDR3 is 16 amino acids long. The V and J ends lost 0 bases and 6 bases respectively, with 15 bases between them. Per the germline V gene, CDR1 is SGHVS and CDR2 is FNYEAQ. The CDR3 reads CASSLAQSTGPNEQFF. Here the CDR3 DNA reads TGTGCCAGCAGCTTAGCTCAGAGTACTGGCCCCAATGAGCAGTTCTTC.

In this sample, this clone turned up a few times. This sequence joins TRBV2 and TRBJ2-1; 8 bases fit TRBD1. Germline lookup yields CDR1 SNHLY and CDR2 FYNNEI. This CDR3 is built from 13 residues. The junction had 5 bases not matched to a gene; V was cut back by 6 bases and J by 7 bases. The DNA of the CDR3 is TGTGCCAGCAGCCAGGACAGGGAAAATGAGCAGTTCTTC. Translation gives CASSQDRENEQFF.

This clone was picked up many times. This chain links TRBV4-3 with TRBJ1-2; a weak D match, TRBD1 (5 bases). The V and J ends lost 0 bases and 5 bases respectively, with 19 bases between them. This CDR3 has 17 amino acids. Germline V gene sequence: CDR1 LGHNA, CDR2 YSLEER. CDR3 nucleotide sequence: TGCGCCAGCAGCCAAGAGAGGACACTAGGGAATACATATGGCTACACCTTC. This encodes CASSQERTLGNTYGYTF.

This clone was detected many times. The identical CDR3 is also encoded by other nucleotide sequences in the sample. This chain connects TRBV18 to TRBJ1-2, with a weak D call TRBD1 (6 bases). The CDR3 extends over 15 amino acids. Trimming took 2 bases from V and 2 from J, leaving 12 bases between them. Germline-derived CDR1 and CDR2 are KGHSH and LQKENI. Here the CDR3 reads CASSPVTGLNYGYTF. CDR3 bases: TGTGCCAGCTCACCAGTGACAGGACTAAACTATGGCTACACCTTC.

The table lists this clone with many counts. The genes are TRBV5-1 and TRBJ2-2; perhaps TRBD1 as D (7 bases). Germline lookup yields CDR1 SGHRS and CDR2 YFSETQ. The V end lost 4 bases, the J end lost 6 bases, and 16 bases lay between the germline ends. This CDR3 region has 15 residues. CDR3 amino acids: CASSAQGGEAGELFF. The CDR3 DNA follows: TGCGCCAGCAGCGCTCAGGGGGGAGAGGCCGGGGAGCTGTTTTTT.

In regard to this clone: Sequence at one end of the junction differs from germline and may be a read error. V is TRBV7-2 and J is TRBJ2-7; D unresolved. Per the germline V gene, CDR1 is SGHTA and CDR2 is FQGNSA. This CDR3 region has 12 residues. The CDR3 region has the DNA TGTGCCAGCAGCTTAGGGTTCTACGAGCAGTATTTC. The encoded protein is CASSLGFYEQYF.

With regard to this clone: One end of the junction is discordant with germline, which a read error may explain. The chain carries TRBV12-3 or TRBV12-4 and TRBJ1-5, with no clear D. The CDR3 runs to 12 residues. CDR3 sequence (DNA): TGTGCTAGCATGTATGGGAATCAGCCCCAGCATTTT. It encodes CASMYGNQPQHF.

In this sample, this clone turned up many times. The chain combines TRBV10-2 with TRBJ2-1; 8 bases align to TRBD2. V trimming: 2 bases; J trimming: 14 bases; junction bases outside the gene matches: 5. From germline, CDR1 is WSHSY and CDR2 SAAADI. This CDR3 region has 12 residues. CDR3 coding DNA: TGCGCCAGCAGTGAGGCCGCGGGGGGCGAGTTCTTC. Translating gives CASSEAAGGEFF.

This chain links TRBV2 with TRBJ1-5; D remains ambiguous. Trimming removed 3 bases from V and 7 bases from J, with 10 bases in between. Germline CDR1 SNHLY, CDR2 FYNNEI. This CDR3 comprises 13 residues. CDR3 in DNA: TGTGCCAGCAGTGATCAGTACGTACAGCCCCAGCATTTT. Protein: CASSDQYVQPQHF.

In this sample, this clone turned up once. The V and J genes are TRBV19 and TRBJ2-7, with 8 bases fitting TRBD1. In germline, CDR1 is LNHDA, CDR2 SQIVND (reference sequence). This CDR3 contains 14 residues. J lost 9 bases, V lost 10 bases, and 17 bases had no gene match. The CDR3 coding sequence is TGTGCCACTATCTATTCCGGGACAGGTAATGGGCAGTACTTC. Protein sequence: CATIYSGTGNGQYF.